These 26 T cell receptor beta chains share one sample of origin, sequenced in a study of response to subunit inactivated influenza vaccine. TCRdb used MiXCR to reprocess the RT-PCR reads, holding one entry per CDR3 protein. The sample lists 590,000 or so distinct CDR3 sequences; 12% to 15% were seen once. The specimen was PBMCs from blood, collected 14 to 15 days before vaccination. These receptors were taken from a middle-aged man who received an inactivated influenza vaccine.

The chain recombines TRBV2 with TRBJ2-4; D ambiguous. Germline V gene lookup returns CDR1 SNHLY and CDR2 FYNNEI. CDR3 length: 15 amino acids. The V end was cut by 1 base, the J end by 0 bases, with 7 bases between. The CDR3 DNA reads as TGTGCCAGCAGTGAAGAAGGGTTAGCCAAAAACATTCAGTACTTC. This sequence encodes CASSEEGLAKNIQYF.

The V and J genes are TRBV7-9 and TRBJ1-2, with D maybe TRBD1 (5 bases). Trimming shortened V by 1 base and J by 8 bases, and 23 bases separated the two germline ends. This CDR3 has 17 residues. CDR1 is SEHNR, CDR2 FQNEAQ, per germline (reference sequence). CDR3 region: CASSLGGSGSSSGGYTF. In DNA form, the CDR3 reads TGTGCCAGCAGCTTAGGGGGCTCGGGCTCAAGCTCGGGGGGCTACACCTTC.

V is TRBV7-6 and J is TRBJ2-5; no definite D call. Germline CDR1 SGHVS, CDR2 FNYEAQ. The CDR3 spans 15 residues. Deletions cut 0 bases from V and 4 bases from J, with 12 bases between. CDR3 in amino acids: CASSLAQWMGETQYF. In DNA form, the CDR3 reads TGTGCCAGCAGCTTAGCGCAGTGGATGGGAGAGACCCAGTACTTC.

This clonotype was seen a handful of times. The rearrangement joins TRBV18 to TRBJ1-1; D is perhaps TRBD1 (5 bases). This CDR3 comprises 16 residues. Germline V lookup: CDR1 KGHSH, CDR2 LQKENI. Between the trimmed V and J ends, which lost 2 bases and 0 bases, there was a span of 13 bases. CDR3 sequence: CASSPGGGGVNTEAFF. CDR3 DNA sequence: TGTGCCAGCTCACCAGGCGGGGGAGGTGTGAACACTGAAGCTTTCTTT.

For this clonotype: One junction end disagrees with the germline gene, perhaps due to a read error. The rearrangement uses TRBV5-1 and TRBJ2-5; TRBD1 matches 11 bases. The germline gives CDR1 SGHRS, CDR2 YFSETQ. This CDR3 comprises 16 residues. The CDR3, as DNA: TGCGCCAGCAGCACTTGGACAGGGGGCGATCAAGAGACCCGGTACTTC. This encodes CASSTWTGGDQETRYF.

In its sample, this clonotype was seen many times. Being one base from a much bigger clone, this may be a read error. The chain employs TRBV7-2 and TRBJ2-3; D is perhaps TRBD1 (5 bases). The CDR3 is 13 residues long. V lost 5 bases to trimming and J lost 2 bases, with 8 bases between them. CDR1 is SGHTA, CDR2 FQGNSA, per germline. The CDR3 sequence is CASSPTVTDTQYF. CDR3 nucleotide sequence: TGTGCCAGCAGCCCGACAGTCACAGATACGCAGTATTTT.

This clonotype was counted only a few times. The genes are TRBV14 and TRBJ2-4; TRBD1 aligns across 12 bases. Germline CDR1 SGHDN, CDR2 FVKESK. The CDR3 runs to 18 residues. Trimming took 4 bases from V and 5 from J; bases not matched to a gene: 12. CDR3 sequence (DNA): TGTGCCAGCAGCCCCTTGTACGGGACAGGGGGCTTAGAAAACATTCAGTACTTC. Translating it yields CASSPLYGTGGLENIQYF.

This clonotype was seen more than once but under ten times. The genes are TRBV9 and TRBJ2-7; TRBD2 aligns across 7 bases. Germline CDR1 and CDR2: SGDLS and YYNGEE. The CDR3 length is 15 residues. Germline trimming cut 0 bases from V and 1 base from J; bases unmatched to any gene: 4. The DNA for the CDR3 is TGTGCCAGCAGCGTAGGCGGGAGTATGTCCTACGAGCAGTACTTC. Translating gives CASSVGGSMSYEQYF.

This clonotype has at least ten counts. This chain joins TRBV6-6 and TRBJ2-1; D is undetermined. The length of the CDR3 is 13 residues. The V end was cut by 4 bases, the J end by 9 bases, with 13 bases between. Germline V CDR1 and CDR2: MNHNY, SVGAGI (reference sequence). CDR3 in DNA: TGTGCCAGCAGTTTCGGCGGTTGGGGTGAGCAGTTCTTC. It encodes CASSFGGWGEQFF.

CDR3 protein: CASTPTSGTYTDTQYF. The DNA for the CDR3 is TGTGCCAGCACCCCAACTAGCGGCACCTACACAGATACGCAGTATTTT. The rearrangement joins TRBV9 to TRBJ2-3; 8 bases are shared with TRBD2. The V gene's germline CDR1 is SGDLS and CDR2 YYNGEE. The junction had 11 bases not matched to a gene; V was cut back by 6 bases and J by 2 bases. The CDR3 runs to 16 residues.

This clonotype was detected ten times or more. DNA for the CDR3: TGTGCCAGCAGCCCTCGACAGGGGGCTGGTTTAAATGAGCAGTTCTTC. Protein sequence: CASSPRQGAGLNEQFF. This chain joins TRBV9 and TRBJ2-1, with TRBD1 matching 10 bases. The germline V gene has CDR1 SGDLS and CDR2 YYNGEE. The CDR3 runs to 16 residues. The junction had 11 bases not matched to a gene; V was cut back by 4 bases and J by 7 bases. Together with reference TRBV9 and TRBJ2-1, the CDR3 gives the full variable domain: DSGVTQTPKHLITATGQRVTLRCSPRSGDLSVYWYQQSLDQGLQFLIQYYNGEERAKGNILERFSAQQFPDLHSELNLSSLELGDSALYFCASSPRQGAGLNEQFFGPGTRLTVL.

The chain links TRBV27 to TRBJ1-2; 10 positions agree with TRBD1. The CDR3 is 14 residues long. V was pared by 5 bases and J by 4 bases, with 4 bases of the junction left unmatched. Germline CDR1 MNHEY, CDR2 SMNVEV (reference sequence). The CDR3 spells CASSDRGLVYGYTF. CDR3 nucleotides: TGTGCCAGCAGTGACAGGGGGCTGGTCTATGGCTACACCTTC.

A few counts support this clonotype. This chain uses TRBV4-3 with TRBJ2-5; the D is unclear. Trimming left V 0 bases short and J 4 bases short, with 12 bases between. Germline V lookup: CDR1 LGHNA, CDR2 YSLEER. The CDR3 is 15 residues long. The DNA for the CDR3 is TGCGCCAGCAGCCAAGAGGGCCAGCCGGGAGAGACCCAGTACTTC. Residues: CASSQEGQPGETQYF.

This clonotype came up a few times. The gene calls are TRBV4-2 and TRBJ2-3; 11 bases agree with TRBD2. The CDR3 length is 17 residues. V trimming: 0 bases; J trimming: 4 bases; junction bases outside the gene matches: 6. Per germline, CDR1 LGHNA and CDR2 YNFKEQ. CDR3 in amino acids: CASSQDGLAGGPDTQYF. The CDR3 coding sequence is TGTGCCAGCAGCCAAGATGGGCTAGCGGGAGGACCAGATACGCAGTATTTT.

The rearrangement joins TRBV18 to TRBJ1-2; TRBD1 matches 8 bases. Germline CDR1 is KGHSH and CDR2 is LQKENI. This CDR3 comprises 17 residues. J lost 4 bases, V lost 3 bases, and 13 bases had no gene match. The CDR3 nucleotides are TGTGCCAGCTCACCGACCGGTGGGGGACAGGCCCCCTATGGCTACACCTTC. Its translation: CASSPTGGGQAPYGYTF.

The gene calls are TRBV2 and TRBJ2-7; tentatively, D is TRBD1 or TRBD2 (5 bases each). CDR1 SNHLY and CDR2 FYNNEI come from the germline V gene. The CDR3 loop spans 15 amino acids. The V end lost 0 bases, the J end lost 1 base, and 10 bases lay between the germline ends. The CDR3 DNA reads TGTGCCAGCAGTGAAGCGAGGGGCCTATCCTACGAGCAGTACTTC. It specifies CASSEARGLSYEQYF.

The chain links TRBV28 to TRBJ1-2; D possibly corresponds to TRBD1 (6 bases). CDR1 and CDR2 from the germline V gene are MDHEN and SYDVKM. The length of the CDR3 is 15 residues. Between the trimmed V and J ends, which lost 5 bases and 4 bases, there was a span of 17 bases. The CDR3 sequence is CASSAGGGAIYGYTF. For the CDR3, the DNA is TGTGCCAGCAGTGCCGGGGGGGGGGCGATCTATGGCTACACCTTC.

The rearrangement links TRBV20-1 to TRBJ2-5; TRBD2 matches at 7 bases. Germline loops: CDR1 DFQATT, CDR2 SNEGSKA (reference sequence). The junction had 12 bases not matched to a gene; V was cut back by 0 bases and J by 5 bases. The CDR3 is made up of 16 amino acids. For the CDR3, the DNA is TGCAGTGCTAGAGATATTGGCGGGAGTGTTCAGGAGACCCAGTACTTC. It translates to CSARDIGGSVQETQYF.

CDR3 coding DNA: TGTGCCAGCAAAGGCGGACCAACCACAGATACGCAGTATTTT. This sequence encodes CASKGGPTTDTQYF. J is TRBJ2-3 and V is TRBV12-3 or TRBV12-4, with D unclear. Trimming removed 7 bases at V and 2 bases at J, with 13 bases between. The CDR3 consists of 14 residues.

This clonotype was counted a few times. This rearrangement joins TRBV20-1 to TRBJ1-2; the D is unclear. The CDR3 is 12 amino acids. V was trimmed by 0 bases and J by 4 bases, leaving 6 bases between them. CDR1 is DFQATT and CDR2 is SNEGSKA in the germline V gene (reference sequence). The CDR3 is CSARDRVYGYTF. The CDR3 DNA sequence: TGCAGTGCTAGAGATAGGGTCTATGGCTACACCTTC.

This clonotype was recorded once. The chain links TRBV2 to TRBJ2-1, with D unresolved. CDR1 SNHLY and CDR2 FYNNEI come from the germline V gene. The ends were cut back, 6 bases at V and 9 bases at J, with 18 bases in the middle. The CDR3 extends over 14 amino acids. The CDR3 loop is CASREPEVSIEQFF. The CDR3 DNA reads TGTGCCAGCAGAGAACCCGAAGTCTCTATTGAGCAGTTCTTC.

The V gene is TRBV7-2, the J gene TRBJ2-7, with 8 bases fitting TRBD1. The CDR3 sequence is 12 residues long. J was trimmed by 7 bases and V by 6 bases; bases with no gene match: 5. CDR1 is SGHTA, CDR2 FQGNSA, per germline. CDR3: CASRFDRGEQYF. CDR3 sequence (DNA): TGTGCCAGCAGGTTTGACAGGGGAGAGCAGTACTTC.

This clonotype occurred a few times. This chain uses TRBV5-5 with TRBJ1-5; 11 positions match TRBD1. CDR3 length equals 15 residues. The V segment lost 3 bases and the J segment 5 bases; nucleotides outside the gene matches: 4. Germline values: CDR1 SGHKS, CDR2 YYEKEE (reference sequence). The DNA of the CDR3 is TGTGCCAGCAGCTGGGGACAGGGGGGGTATCAGCCCCAGCATTTT. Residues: CASSWGQGGYQPQHF.

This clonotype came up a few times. The chain's CDR3 is CATSRDFLVDTQYF. In nucleotides, the CDR3 is TGTGCCACCAGCAGAGATTTCCTAGTAGATACGCAGTATTTT. This rearrangement joins TRBV15 to TRBJ2-3; D not certain. The CDR3 spans 14 residues. V gave up 0 bases and J gave up 5 bases, with 9 bases separating them. From germline, CDR1 is LNHNV and CDR2 YYDKDF (reference sequence).

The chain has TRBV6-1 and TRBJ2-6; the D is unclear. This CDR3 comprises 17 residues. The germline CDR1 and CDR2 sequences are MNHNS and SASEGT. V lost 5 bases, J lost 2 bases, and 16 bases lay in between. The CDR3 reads CASSPGQVYAGANVLTF. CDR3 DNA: TGTGCCAGCAGTCCCGGGCAGGTGTACGCTGGGGCCAACGTCCTGACTTTC.

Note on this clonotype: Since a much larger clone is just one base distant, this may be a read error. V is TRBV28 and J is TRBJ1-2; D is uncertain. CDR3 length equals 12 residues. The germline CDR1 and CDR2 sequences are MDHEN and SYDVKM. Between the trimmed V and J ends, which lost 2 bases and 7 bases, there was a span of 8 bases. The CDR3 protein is CASSLGGSGYTF. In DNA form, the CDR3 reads TGTGCCAGCAGTTTAGGAGGGAGTGGCTACACCTTC.